This is a list of T cell receptor beta chains from one sample in a study of blood T cell repertoires in COVID-19. The table came from immunoSEQ multiplex PCR; TCRdb's copy has only in-frame clones and leaves some out. Of 250,000 or so clones in the sample, about 87% were seen once. Sequenced sample: PBMCs or T cells enriched from blood (not recorded which). Receptor source: a woman in her twenties or thirties with acute COVID-19. Both conserved end residues are part of each CDR3. A D gene is named only where the DNA matches it firmly. The listing skips clone size in some rows; elsewhere it reads once, few, many or a size class.

J gene	D gene	clone size	V gene	CDR3 protein	CDR3 DNA
TRBJ2-7	NA	NA	TRBV28	CASYGSSYEQYF	TGTGCCTCATACGGGAGTTCCTACGAGCAGTACTTC
TRBJ1-2	NA	NA	TRBV9	CASSVEEEGDRSDYGYTF	TGTGCCAGCAGCGTTGAAGAGGAGGGAGACAGATCGGACTATGGCTACACCTTC
TRBJ2-5	TRBD1	NA	TRBV18	CASSPPRTGGETQYF	TGTGCCAGCTCACCCCCACGGACAGGCGGAGAGACCCAGTACTTC
TRBJ2-3	NA	NA	TRBV14	CASSQVVGLNTDTQYF	TGTGCCAGCAGCCAAGTGGTGGGACTCAACACAGATACGCAGTATTTT
TRBJ2-7	TRBD1	NA	TRBV7-9	CASSLGIRQGTYEQYF	TGTGCCAGCAGCTTGGGTATCCGACAGGGGACCTACGAGCAGTACTTC
TRBJ1-3	NA	NA	TRBV28	CASIGALFSGNTIYF	TGTGCCAGCATCGGAGCGCTTTTCTCTGGAAACACCATATATTTT
TRBJ1-2	NA	NA	TRBV27	CASGPGGGYGYTF	TGTGCCAGCGGACCTGGGGGAGGCTATGGCTACACCTTC
TRBJ1-1	TRBD1	NA	TRBV7-8	CASSPRTGKDTEAFF	TGTGCCAGCAGCCCAAGGACAGGGAAGGACACTGAAGCTTTCTTT
TRBJ1-6	TRBD1	NA	TRBV10-3	CAISNPGQSLYNSPLHF	TGTGCCATCAGTAATCCGGGACAGAGTCTCTATAATTCACCCCTCCACTTT
TRBJ2-3	NA	NA	TRBV2	CASTISGDTQYF	TGTGCCAGCACCATAAGCGGAGATACGCAGTATTTT
TRBJ1-2	NA	few	TRBV5-8	CASSYAGYLGYTF	TGTGCCAGCAGCTACGCAGGGTACCTGGGGTACACCTTC
TRBJ2-7	NA	few	TRBV29-1	CSVEEGTGDLYEQYF	TGCAGCGTTGAGGAGGGCACAGGAGACCTATACGAGCAGTACTTC
TRBJ2-2	TRBD2	NA	TRBV4-3	CASSPRAGGNTGELFF	TGCGCCAGCAGCCCACGAGCGGGAGGAAACACCGGGGAGCTGTTTTTT
TRBJ2-7	TRBD2	NA	TRBV28	CASRDGLAEASYEQYF	TGTGCCAGCAGGGATGGACTAGCGGAAGCCTCCTACGAGCAGTACTTC
TRBJ1-3	NA	NA	TRBV4-2	CASSQESGNTIYF	TGTGCCAGCAGCCAAGAGTCGGGAAACACCATATATTTT
TRBJ2-7	NA	NA	TRBV9	CASSGEETDYEQYF	TGTGCCAGCAGCGGAGAAGAGACAGACTACGAGCAGTACTTC
TRBJ2-1	TRBD2	NA	TRBV7-3	CASSGAGGIYNEQFF	TGTGCCAGCAGCGGGGCGGGAGGGATATACAATGAGCAGTTCTTC
TRBJ1-3	NA	NA	TRBV15	CATSRDGVSGNTIYF	TGTGCCACCAGCAGAGACGGGGTATCTGGAAACACCATATATTTT
TRBJ2-2	NA	NA	TRBV5-1	CASSLGAAGELFF	TGCGCCAGCAGCTTGGGGGCTGCCGGGGAGCTGTTTTTT
TRBJ2-1	NA	once	TRBV6-5	CASSLGRDAPWEEQFF	TGTGCCAGCAGTTTGGGGCGGGACGCCCCTTGGGAGGAGCAGTTCTTC
TRBJ2-3	NA	once	TRBV5-1	CASSRSGTSTDTQYF	TGCGCCAGCAGCAGGAGCGGGACAAGCACAGATACGCAGTATTTT
TRBJ1-3	TRBD1	NA	TRBV13	CASSSWTGSSGNTIYF	TGTGCCAGCAGCTCTTGGACAGGCTCCTCTGGAAACACCATATATTTT
TRBJ2-3	NA	NA	TRBV28	CASSSRDLTDTQYF	TGTGCCAGCAGCTCCCGGGACTTAACAGATACGCAGTATTTT
TRBJ2-7	NA	NA	TRBV6-1	CASSEVHSNEQYF	TGTGCCAGCAGTGAAGTCCATTCTAACGAGCAGTACTTC
TRBJ1-5	NA	NA	TRBV6-2/TRBV6-3	CASSYYSNQPQHF	TGTGCCAGCAGTTATTATAGCAATCAGCCCCAGCATTTT
TRBJ1-5	NA	NA	TRBV6-5	CASRLGTESNQPQHF	TGTGCCAGCCGACTAGGGACGGAGAGCAATCAGCCCCAGCATTTT
TRBJ1-2	NA	NA	TRBV6-2/TRBV6-3	CASSYNADGYTF	TGTGCCAGCAGTTACAATGCAGATGGCTACACCTTC
TRBJ1-2	TRBD1	NA	TRBV27	CASSSLADRGRISGYTF	TGTGCCAGCAGTTCCTTAGCCGACAGGGGGCGAATCAGCGGCTACACCTTC
TRBJ2-1	NA	NA	TRBV4-1	CASSRPGTTYNEQFF	TGCGCCAGCAGCCGGCCTGGGACAACTTACAATGAGCAGTTCTTC
TRBJ1-6	NA	NA	TRBV20-1	CSARQDSPLHF	TGCAGTGCTAGACAGGATTCACCCCTCCACTTT
TRBJ2-7	NA	NA	TRBV13	CASSPRVPRGDYEQYF	TGTGCCAGCAGCCCGCGGGTTCCACGCGGAGATTACGAGCAGTACTTC
TRBJ1-5	NA	NA	TRBV2	CASQDIHSNQPQHF	TGTGCCAGCCAAGACATCCATAGCAATCAGCCCCAGCATTTT
TRBJ2-7	TRBD2	NA	TRBV18	CASSPPSGNYEQYF	TGTGCCAGCTCACCACCTAGCGGGAACTACGAGCAGTACTTC
TRBJ2-5	NA	NA	TRBV28	CASSSDDGVGGETQYF	TGTGCCAGCAGTTCGGATGATGGTGTGGGGGGTGAGACCCAGTACTTC
TRBJ2-1	TRBD2	NA	TRBV24-1	CATSIEPGLGHNEQFF	TGTGCCACCAGTATCGAACCGGGACTAGGACACAATGAGCAGTTCTTC
TRBJ2-7	TRBD2	NA	TRBV7-9	CASARSGGSGEQYF	TGTGCCAGCGCCCGGTCCGGGGGGTCCGGCGAGCAGTACTTC
TRBJ2-1	NA	few	TRBV7-9	CASSLPGLYNEQFF	TGTGCCAGCAGCTTGCCGGGACTCTACAATGAGCAGTTCTTC
TRBJ1-4	TRBD1	NA	TRBV3-1/TRBV3-2	CASSQDLGGGNEKLFF	TGTGCCAGCAGCCAAGATCTAGGGGGCGGTAATGAAAAACTGTTTTTT